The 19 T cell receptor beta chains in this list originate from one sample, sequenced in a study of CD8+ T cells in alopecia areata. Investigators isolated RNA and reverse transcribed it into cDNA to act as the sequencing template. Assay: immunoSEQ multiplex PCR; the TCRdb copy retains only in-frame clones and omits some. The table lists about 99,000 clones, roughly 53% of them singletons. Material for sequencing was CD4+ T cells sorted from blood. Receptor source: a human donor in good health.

In DNA, the CDR3 is TGTGCCAGCAGCCGAGTTAGGGACGCGGCACCCTATGGCTACACCTTC. It encodes CASSRVRDAAPYGYTF. V is TRBV7-9 and J is TRBJ1-2; D is possibly TRBD1 (5 bases). In germline, CDR1 is SEHNR, CDR2 FQNEAQ (reference sequence). This CDR3 is 16 amino acids long. V lost 5 bases and J 4 bases, leaving 20 bases between the germline ends.

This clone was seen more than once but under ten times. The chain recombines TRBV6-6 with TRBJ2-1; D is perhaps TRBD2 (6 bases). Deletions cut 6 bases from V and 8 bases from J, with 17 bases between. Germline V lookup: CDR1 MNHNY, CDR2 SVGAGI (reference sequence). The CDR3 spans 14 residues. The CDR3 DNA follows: TGTGCCAGCAGCCGGATTACCCGGAGGGATGAGCAGTTCTTC. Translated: CASSRITRRDEQFF.

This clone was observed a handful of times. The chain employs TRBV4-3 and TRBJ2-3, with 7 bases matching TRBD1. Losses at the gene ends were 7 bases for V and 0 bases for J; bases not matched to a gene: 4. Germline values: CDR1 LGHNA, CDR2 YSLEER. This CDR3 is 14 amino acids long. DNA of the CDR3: TGCGCCAGCACTCGACAGGGTAGCACAGATACGCAGTATTTT. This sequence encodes CASTRQGSTDTQYF.

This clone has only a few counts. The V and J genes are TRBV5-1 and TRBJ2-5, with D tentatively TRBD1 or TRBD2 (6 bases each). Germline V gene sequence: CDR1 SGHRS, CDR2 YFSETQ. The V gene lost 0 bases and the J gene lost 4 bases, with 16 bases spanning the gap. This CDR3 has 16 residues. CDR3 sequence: CASSLAGTSEGETQYF. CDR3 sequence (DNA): TGCGCCAGCAGCTTGGCCGGGACATCGGAGGGAGAGACCCAGTACTTC.

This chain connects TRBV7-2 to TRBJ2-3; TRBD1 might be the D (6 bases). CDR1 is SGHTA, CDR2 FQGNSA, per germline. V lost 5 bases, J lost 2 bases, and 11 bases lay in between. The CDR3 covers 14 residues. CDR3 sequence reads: CASSPAGDTDTQYF. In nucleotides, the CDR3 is TGTGCCAGCAGCCCCGCAGGGGACACAGATACGCAGTATTTT.

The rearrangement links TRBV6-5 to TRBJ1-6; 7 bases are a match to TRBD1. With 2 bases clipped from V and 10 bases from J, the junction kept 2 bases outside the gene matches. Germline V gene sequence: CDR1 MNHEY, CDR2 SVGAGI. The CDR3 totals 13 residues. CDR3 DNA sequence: TGTGCCAGCAGTTACCAGGGGGTGTCACCCCTCCACTTT. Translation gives CASSYQGVSPLHF.

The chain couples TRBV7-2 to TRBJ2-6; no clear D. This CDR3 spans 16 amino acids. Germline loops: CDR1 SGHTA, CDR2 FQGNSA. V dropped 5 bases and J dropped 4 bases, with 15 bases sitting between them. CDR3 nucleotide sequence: TGTGCCAGCAGCCCCAAGGGTACGGTCGGGGCCAACGTCCTGACTTTC. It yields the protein CASSPKGTVGANVLTF.

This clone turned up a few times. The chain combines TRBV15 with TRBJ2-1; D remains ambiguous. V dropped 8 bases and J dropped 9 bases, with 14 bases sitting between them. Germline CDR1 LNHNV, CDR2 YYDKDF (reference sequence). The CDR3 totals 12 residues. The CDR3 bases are TGTGCCACCTCTCAAGGGATCGGTGAGCAGTTCTTC. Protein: CATSQGIGEQFF.

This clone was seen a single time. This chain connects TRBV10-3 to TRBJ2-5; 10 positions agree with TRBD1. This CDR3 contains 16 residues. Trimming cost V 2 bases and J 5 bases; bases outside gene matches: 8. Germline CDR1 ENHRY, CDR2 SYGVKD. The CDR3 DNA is TGTGCCATCAGTGAGGAGACAGGGGGCTACTTCGAGACCCAGTACTTC. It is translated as CAISEETGGYFETQYF.

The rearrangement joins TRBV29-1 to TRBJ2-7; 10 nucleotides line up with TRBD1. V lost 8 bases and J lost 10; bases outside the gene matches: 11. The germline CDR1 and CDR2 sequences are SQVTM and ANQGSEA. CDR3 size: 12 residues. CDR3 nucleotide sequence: TGCAGCTTCGAGGGACAGGGGTCCCCCCAGTACTTC. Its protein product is CSFEGQGSPQYF.

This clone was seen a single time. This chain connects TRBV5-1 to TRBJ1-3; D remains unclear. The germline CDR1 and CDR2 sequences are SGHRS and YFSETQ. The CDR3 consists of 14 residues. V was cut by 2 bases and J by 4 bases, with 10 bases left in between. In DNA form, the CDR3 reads TGCGCCAGCAGCTTTGCCGGGTACGGAAACACCATATATTTT. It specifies CASSFAGYGNTIYF.

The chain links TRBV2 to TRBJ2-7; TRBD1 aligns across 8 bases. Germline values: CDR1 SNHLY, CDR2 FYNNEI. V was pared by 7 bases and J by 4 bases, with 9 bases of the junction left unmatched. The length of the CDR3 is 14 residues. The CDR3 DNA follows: TGTGCCAGCACACGAGGGACAGGTCCGTACGAGCAGTACTTC. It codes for CASTRGTGPYEQYF. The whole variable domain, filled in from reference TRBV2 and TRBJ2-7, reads EPEVTQTPSHQVTQMGQEVILRCVPISNHLYFYWYRQILGQKVEFLVSFYNNEISEKSEIFDDQFSVERPDGSNFTLKIRSTKLEDSAMYFCASTRGTGPYEQYFGPGTRLTVT.

The CDR3 bases are TGTGCCAGCAGTCCCGGCAGGGGCGGGGAGCTGTTTTTT. Residues: CASSPGRGGELFF. V and J are TRBV6-6 and TRBJ2-2; possibly TRBD1 for D (6 bases). CDR3 size: 13 residues. The V end was cut by 5 bases, the J end by 7 bases, with 11 bases between. Germline V gives CDR1 MNHNY, CDR2 SVGAGI (reference sequence).

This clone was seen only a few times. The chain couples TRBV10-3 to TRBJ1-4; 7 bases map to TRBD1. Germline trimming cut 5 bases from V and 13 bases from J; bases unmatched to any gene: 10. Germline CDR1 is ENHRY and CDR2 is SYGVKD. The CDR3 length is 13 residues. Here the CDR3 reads CAISPRQGGGLFF. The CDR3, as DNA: TGTGCCATCAGTCCGAGACAGGGCGGAGGACTGTTTTTT.

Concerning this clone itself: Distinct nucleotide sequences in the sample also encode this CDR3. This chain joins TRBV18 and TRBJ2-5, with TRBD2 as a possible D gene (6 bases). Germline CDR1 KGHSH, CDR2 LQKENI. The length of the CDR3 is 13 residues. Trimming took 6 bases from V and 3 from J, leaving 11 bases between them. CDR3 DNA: TGTGCCAGCTCGCCGGGACTCAAAGAGACCCAGTACTTC. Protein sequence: CASSPGLKETQYF.

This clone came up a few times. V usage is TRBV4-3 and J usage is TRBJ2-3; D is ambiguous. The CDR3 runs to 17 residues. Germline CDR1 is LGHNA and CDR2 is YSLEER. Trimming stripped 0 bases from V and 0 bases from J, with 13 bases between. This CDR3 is CASSQDWGFSSTDTQYF. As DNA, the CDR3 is TGCGCCAGCAGCCAAGACTGGGGATTCTCTAGCACAGATACGCAGTATTTT.

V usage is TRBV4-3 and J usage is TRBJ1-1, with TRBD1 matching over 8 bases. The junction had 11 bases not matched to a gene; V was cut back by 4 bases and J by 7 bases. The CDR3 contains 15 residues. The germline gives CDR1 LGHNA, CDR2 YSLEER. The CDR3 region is CASSLGTGPRHEAFF. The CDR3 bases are TGCGCCAGCAGCCTGGGGACAGGTCCTCGTCATGAAGCTTTCTTT.

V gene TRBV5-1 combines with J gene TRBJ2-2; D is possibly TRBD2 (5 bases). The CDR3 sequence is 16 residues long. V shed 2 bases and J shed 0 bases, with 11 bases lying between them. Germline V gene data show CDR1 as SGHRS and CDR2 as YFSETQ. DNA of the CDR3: TGCGCCAGCAGCTTTCGGCCGGGGACGAACACCGGGGAGCTGTTTTTT. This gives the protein CASSFRPGTNTGELFF.

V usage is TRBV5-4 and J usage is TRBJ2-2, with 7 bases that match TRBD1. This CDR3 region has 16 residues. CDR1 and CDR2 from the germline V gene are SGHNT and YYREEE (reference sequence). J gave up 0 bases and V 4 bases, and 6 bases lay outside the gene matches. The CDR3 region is CASSLGQSANTGELFF. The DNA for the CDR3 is TGTGCCAGCAGCCTGGGACAGAGCGCGAACACCGGGGAGCTGTTTTTT.